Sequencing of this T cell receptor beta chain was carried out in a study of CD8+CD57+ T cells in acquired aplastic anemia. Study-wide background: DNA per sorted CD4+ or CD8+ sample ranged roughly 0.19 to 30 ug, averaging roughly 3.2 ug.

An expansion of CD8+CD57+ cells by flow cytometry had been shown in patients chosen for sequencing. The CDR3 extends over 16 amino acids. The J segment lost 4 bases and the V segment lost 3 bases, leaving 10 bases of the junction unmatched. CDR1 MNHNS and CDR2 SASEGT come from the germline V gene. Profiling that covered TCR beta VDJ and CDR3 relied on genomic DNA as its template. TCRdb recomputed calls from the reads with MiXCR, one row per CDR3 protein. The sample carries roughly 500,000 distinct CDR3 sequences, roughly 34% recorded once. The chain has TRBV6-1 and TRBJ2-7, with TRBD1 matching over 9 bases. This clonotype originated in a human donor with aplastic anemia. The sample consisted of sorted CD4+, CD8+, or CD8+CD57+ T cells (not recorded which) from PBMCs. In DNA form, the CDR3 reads TGTGCCAGCAGTGATATCAGGGGACAGGGTCCATACGAGCAGTACTTC. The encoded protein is CASSDIRGQGPYEQYF.